Each of the 17 T cell receptor beta chains below was sequenced from the same sample in a study of shared clonotypes between healthy human individuals. Produced via immunoSEQ multiplex PCR; TCRdb's table is partial and in-frame only. The sample yields around 620,000 clones, around 95% seen once. CD45RO-negative CD8 cells positively selected for CCR7 made up the naive population, which excluded terminally differentiated effector memory CD45RA+ cells. The sample comprised naive CD8+ T cells sorted from blood. These receptors came from a woman aged 30 to 39 in good health.

The rearrangement uses TRBV5-4 and TRBJ2-3; the match to TRBD2 covers 9 bases. The germline gives CDR1 SGHNT, CDR2 YYREEE (reference sequence). The CDR3 is 15 amino acids. V dropped 4 bases and J dropped 4; count of bases not matched to a gene: 7. CDR3 DNA sequence: TGTGCCAGCAGCGAAATAGCGGGAGCGGCAGATACGCAGTATTTT. Protein: CASSEIAGAADTQYF.

The J gene is TRBJ2-5, the V gene TRBV7-9, with a tentative D call TRBD1 (5 bases). Trimming took off 7 bases at V and 0 bases at J, with 15 bases between the two ends. Germline values: CDR1 SEHNR, CDR2 FQNEAQ (reference sequence). This CDR3 comprises 15 residues. The CDR3 bases are TGTGCCAGCACGCCGACATGGGGCAACCAAGAGACCCAGTACTTC. It is translated as CASTPTWGNQETQYF. The full variable domain, with the rest looked up from reference TRBV7-9 and TRBJ2-5, is DTGVSQNPRHKITKRGQNVTFRCDPISEHNRLYWYRQTLGQGPEFLTYFQNEAQLEKSRLLSDRFSAERPKGSFSTLEIQRTEQGDSAMYLCASTPTWGNQETQYFGPGTRLLVL.

The genes are TRBV27 and TRBJ2-7; D remains ambiguous. The ends were cut back, 5 bases at V and 2 bases at J, with 10 bases in the middle. This CDR3 spans 13 amino acids. The germline CDR1 and CDR2 sequences are MNHEY and SMNVEV (reference sequence). The CDR3 protein is CASSPDNTYEQYF. CDR3 nucleotide sequence: TGTGCCAGCAGTCCTGACAACACCTACGAGCAGTACTTC.

This sequence joins TRBV6-5 and TRBJ1-1, with D unresolved. Germline V gene lookup returns CDR1 MNHEY and CDR2 SVGAGI. Trimming cost V 0 bases and J 2 bases, with 10 bases left between them. This CDR3 has 15 residues. CDR3 protein: CASSYSPQINTEAFF. The CDR3 bases are TGTGCCAGCAGTTACTCGCCACAAATCAACACTGAAGCTTTCTTT.

The chain combines TRBV6-5 with TRBJ2-7, with 12 bases aligning to TRBD2. CDR1 and CDR2 from the germline V gene are MNHEY and SVGAGI. V gave up 5 bases and J gave up 2 bases; unmatched junction bases: 4. This CDR3 spans 15 amino acids. The CDR3 nucleotides read TGTGCCAGCAGTCCCAGACTAGCGGGGGCCTACGAGCAGTACTTC. It is translated as CASSPRLAGAYEQYF.

In DNA form, the CDR3 reads TGTGCCAGCAGTGAACCGACAGGAGGCAACACTGAAGCTTTCTTT. Residues: CASSEPTGGNTEAFF. The chain combines TRBV6-1 with TRBJ1-1, with D possibly TRBD1 on 6 matching bases. Trimming took off 2 bases at V and 2 bases at J, with 12 bases between the two ends. The CDR3 spans 15 residues. Germline V CDR1 and CDR2: MNHNS, SASEGT.

The chain has TRBV27 and TRBJ2-1; D might be TRBD1 (6 bases). Germline values: CDR1 MNHEY, CDR2 SMNVEV (reference sequence). The CDR3 runs 15 residues. V gave up 3 bases and J gave up 2 bases, with 11 bases separating them. CDR3 residues: CASSFFGGPYNEQFF. CDR3 DNA: TGTGCCAGCAGTTTTTTTGGGGGCCCCTACAATGAGCAGTTCTTC.

This clone is a singleton in its sample. The V gene is TRBV4-1, the J gene TRBJ2-5; 7 bases map to TRBD1. The CDR3 has 17 amino acids. The J segment lost 3 bases and the V segment lost 4 bases, leaving 14 bases of the junction unmatched. The germline CDR1 and CDR2 sequences are MGHRA and YSYEKL. DNA for the CDR3: TGCGCCAGCAGCCCCCGACAGGGAACGGACCGGAAAGAGACCCAGTACTTC. Its protein product is CASSPRQGTDRKETQYF.

The chain couples TRBV4-2 to TRBJ2-7, with 8 nucleotides matching TRBD2. The V segment lost 0 bases and the J segment 2 bases; nucleotides outside the gene matches: 6. Germline V CDR1 and CDR2: LGHNA, YNFKEQ. CDR3 length equals 16 residues. As DNA, the CDR3 is TGTGCCAGCAGCCAAGAAAAGTTGGGACTAGCCTACGAGCAGTACTTC. Translating it yields CASSQEKLGLAYEQYF.

The genes are TRBV9 and TRBJ1-3, with D unresolved. CDR3 length equals 13 residues. The germline CDR1 and CDR2 sequences are SGDLS and YYNGEE. Trimming took off 5 bases at V and 2 bases at J, with 8 bases between the two ends. The CDR3: CASRAEPGNTIYF. The CDR3, as DNA: TGTGCCAGCAGGGCTGAACCTGGAAACACCATATATTTT.

For the CDR3, the DNA is TGTGCCAGCTCACCGGACAGGGTGGGAGCTTTCTTT. It translates to CASSPDRVGAFF. The chain uses TRBV18 and TRBJ1-1; 8 bases are shared with TRBD1. Germline CDR1 is KGHSH and CDR2 is LQKENI. V lost 3 bases to trimming and J lost 10 bases; unmatched junction nucleotides: 4. There are 12 residues in the CDR3.

The J gene is TRBJ2-7, the V gene TRBV7-8, with D perhaps assigned TRBD1 or TRBD2 (5 bases each). The V gene's germline CDR1 is SGHVS and CDR2 FQNEAQ. The CDR3 has 16 residues. Trimming left V 1 base short and J 5 bases short, with 18 bases between. In nucleotides, the CDR3 is TGTGCCAGCAGCTTAGAGCCAGGCAGGATGGGGGACGAGCAGTACTTC. It encodes CASSLEPGRMGDEQYF.

The chain recombines TRBV27 with TRBJ2-3; TRBD2 matches at 10 bases. The V segment lost 5 bases and the J segment 0 bases; nucleotides outside the gene matches: 5. Germline values: CDR1 MNHEY, CDR2 SMNVEV (reference sequence). The CDR3 has 16 amino acids. The CDR3 nucleotides read TGTGCCAGCAGTGGAGGGACTAGCGCAAGCACAGATACGCAGTATTTT. It translates to CASSGGTSASTDTQYF.

This clone showed up just a few times. V usage is TRBV5-1 and J usage is TRBJ2-1; no clear D. Germline CDR1 is SGHRS and CDR2 is YFSETQ. CDR3 length: 16 amino acids. Trimming stripped 0 bases from V and 4 bases from J, with 14 bases between. In DNA form, the CDR3 reads TGCGCCAGCAGCTTGGAGAGTCCCCCCGATTACAATGAGCAGTTCTTC. It specifies CASSLESPPDYNEQFF.

The chain recombines TRBV27 with TRBJ2-1; the match to TRBD1 covers 8 bases. CDR3 size: 16 residues. Looked up from germline, CDR1 is MNHEY and CDR2 is SMNVEV (reference sequence). The junction had 7 bases not matched to a gene; V was cut back by 2 bases and J by 4 bases. DNA for the CDR3: TGTGCCAGCAGTTTACCCGGACAGGGCCCTTACAATGAGCAGTTCTTC. Its protein product is CASSLPGQGPYNEQFF.

The chain joins TRBV28 to TRBJ1-1; no clear D gene. Germline-derived CDR1 and CDR2 are MDHEN and SYDVKM. V shed 6 bases and J shed 1 base, with 12 bases lying between them. The CDR3 extends over 14 amino acids. This CDR3 is CASSSDEGNTEAFF. Written as DNA, the CDR3 is TGTGCCAGCAGCAGCGACGAGGGGAACACTGAAGCTTTCTTT.

This clone has only one observation. For the CDR3, the DNA is TGTGCCAGCAGTTTAGTGGGGTTTGATACGCAGTATTTT. It translates to CASSLVGFDTQYF. The chain carries TRBV28 and TRBJ2-3; D gene unclear. Germline V gene sequence: CDR1 MDHEN, CDR2 SYDVKM. Trimming stripped 2 bases from V and 6 bases from J, with 9 bases between. This CDR3 region has 13 residues.